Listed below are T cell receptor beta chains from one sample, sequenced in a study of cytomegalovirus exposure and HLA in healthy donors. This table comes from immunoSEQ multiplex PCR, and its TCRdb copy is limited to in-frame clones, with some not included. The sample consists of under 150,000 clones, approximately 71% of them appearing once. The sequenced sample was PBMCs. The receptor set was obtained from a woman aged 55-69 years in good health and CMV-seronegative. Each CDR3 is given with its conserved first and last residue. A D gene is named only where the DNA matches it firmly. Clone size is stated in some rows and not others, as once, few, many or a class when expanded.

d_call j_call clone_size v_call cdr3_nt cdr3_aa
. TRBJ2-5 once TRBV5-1 TGCGCCAGCAGCTTGGGTCAGGCCCGAGAGACCCAGTACTTC CASSLGQARETQYF
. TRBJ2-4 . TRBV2 TGTGCCAGCGGGGGACACCAAGCCAAAAACATTCAGTACTTC CASGGHQAKNIQYF
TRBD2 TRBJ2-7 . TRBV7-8 TGTGCCAGCAGCTCAGAACTAGCGGGCCCTGGAGGACCCCCCTACGAGCAGTACTTC CASSSELAGPGGPPYEQYF
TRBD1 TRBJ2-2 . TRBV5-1 TGCGCCAGCAGCATAAGACCCCCGGGACAGGGGGCGAACGGGGAGCTGTTTTTT CASSIRPPGQGANGELFF
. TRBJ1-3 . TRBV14 TGTGCCAGCAGCCAAGGCCGGGGTCAGCTCTCTGGAAACACCATATATTTT CASSQGRGQLSGNTIYF
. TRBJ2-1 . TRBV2 TGTGCCAGCAGGGCGTTTAGCCCCTACAATGAGCAGTTCTTC CASRAFSPYNEQFF
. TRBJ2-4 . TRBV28 TGTGCCAGCAGCCGACTGACAGTCACCAAAAACATTCAGTACTTC CASSRLTVTKNIQYF
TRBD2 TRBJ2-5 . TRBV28 TGTGCCAGCAGTTTAGGGGGTAGCGGGAGGCAAGAGACCCAGTACTTC CASSLGGSGRQETQYF
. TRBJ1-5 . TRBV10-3 TGTGCCATCAGAGGAGGGGAAATACAGCCCCAGCATTTT CAIRGGEIQPQHF
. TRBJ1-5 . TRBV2 TGTGCCAGCAGTGAAGCAGGGGGAGGCAATCAGCCCCAGCATTTT CASSEAGGGNQPQHF
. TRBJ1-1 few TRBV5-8 TGTGCCAGCAGCCCAACAGGCACTGAAGCTTTCTTT CASSPTGTEAFF
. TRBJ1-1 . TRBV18 TGTGCCAGCTCACCGAGGAGGGCGCGCGACACTGAAGCTTTCTTT CASSPRRARDTEAFF
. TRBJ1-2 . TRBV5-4 TGTGCCAGCAGCTTGGACCAGGGATCATATGGCTACACCTTC CASSLDQGSYGYTF
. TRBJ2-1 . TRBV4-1 TGCGCCAGCAGCCAAGGGCTAGCGACCACCAATGAGCAGTTCTTC CASSQGLATTNEQFF
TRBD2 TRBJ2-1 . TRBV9 TGTGCCAGCAGCGTAGGGGGCGGGAGTGGAAATGAGCAGTTCTTC CASSVGGGSGNEQFF